This TCR beta chain appears in the sequencing data of a study of control samples from healthy donors and cancer patients (dated by TCRdb to the early 2020s). A remark on this clone: Its specific antigen is unknown. Per-base qualities were not stored, and no clone one base away is much larger.

The library was made by the immunoSEQ multiplex PCR assay. This is the immuneACCESS table as TCRdb keeps it, with only in-frame sequences that have V and J called. A part of the clones is gone; compared with another copy, unresolved V genes explain less than half, and the rest is unexplained. The sample contains about 58,000 clones, 80% to 90% of them found a single time. The ten largest make up 12% of the sample. The CDR3, cysteine through phenylalanine, is 16 amino acids long. The kept DNA is CDR3 alone, 48 bases in frame from the first base. The V and J ends are trimmed by 5 bases and 2 bases, leaving 13 bases between them. Via the germline V gene, CDR1 is MRHNA and CDR2 SNTAGT.

The sequencing input was PBMCs. The source of this sequence is a woman aged 60 to 75 with lung cancer. The V and J genes are TRBV6-4 and TRBJ2-6, with the D segment identity uncertain. Read as DNA, the sequence is TGTGCCAGCAGTCCCTTCTACAGTCCTGGGGCCAACGTCCTGACTTTC. The resulting protein is CASSPFYSPGANVLTF.